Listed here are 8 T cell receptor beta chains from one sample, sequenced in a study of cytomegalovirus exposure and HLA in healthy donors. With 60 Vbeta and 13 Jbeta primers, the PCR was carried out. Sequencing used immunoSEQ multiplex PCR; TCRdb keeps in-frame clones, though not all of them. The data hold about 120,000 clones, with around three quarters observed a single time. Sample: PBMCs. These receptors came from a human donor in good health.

CDR3 residues: CSAIGDRVDTGELFF. CDR3 bases: TGCAGCGCTATCGGGGACAGGGTCGACACCGGGGAGCTGTTTTTT. V gene TRBV29-1 combines with J gene TRBJ2-2; the match to TRBD1 covers 9 bases. Germline V CDR1 and CDR2: SQVTM, ANQGSEA. The CDR3 contains 15 residues. Unmatched junction bases numbered 9, after V lost 7 bases and J lost 3 bases.

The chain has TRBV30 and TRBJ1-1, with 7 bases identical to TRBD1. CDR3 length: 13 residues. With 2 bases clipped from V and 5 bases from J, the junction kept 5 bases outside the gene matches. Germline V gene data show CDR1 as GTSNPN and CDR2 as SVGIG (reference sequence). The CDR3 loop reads CAWSRGQGTEAFF. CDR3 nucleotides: TGTGCCTGGAGTAGGGGGCAGGGTACTGAAGCTTTCTTT.

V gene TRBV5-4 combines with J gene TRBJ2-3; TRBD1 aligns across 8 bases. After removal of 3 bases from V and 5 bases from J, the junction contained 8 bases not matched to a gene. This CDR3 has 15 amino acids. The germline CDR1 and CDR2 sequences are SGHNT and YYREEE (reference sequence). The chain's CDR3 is CASSSGQGGRDTQYF. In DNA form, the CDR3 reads TGTGCCAGCAGCTCTGGACAGGGCGGAAGAGATACGCAGTATTTT.

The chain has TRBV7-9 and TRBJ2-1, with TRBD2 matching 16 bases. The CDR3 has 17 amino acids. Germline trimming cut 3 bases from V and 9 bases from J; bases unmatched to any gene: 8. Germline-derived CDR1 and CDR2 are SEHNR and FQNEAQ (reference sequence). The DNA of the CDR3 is TGTGCCAGCAGCTTGTTGACGGGACTAGCGGGAGGGAGTGAGCAGTTCTTC. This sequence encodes CASSLLTGLAGGSEQFF.

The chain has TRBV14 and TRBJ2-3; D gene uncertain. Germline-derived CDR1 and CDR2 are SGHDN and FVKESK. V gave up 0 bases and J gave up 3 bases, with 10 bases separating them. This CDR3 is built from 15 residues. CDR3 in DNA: TGTGCCAGCAGCCAAGAAGGAGCGTTGACAGATACGCAGTATTTT. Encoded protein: CASSQEGALTDTQYF.

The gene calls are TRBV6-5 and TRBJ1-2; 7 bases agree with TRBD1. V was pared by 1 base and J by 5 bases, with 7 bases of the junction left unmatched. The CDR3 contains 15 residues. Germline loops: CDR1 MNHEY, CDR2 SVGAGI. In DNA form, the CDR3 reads TGTGCCAGCAGTTACTTAAGACAGGGTGAGTATGGCTACACCTTC. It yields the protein CASSYLRQGEYGYTF.

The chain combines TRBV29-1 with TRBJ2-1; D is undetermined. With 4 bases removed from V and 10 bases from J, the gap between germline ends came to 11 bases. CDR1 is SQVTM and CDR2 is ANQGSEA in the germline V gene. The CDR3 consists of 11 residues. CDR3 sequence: CSVVAFNEQFF. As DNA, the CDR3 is TGCAGCGTTGTGGCATTCAACGAGCAGTTCTTC.

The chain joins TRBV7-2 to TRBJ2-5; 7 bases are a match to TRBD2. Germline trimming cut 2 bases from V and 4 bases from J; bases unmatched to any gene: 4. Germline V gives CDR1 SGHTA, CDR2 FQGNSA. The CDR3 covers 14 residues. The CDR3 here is CASSLRREGETQYF. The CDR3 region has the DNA TGTGCCAGCAGCTTAAGGAGGGAGGGAGAGACCCAGTACTTC.